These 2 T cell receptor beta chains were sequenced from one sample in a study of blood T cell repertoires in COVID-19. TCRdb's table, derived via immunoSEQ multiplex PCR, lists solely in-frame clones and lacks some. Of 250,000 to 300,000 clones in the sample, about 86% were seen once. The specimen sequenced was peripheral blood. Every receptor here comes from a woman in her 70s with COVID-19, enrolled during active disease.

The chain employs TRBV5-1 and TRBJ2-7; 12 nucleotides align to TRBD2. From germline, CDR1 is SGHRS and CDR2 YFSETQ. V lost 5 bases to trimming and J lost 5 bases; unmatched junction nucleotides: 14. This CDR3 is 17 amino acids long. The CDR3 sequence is CASSTHTGTSGSNEQYF. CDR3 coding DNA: TGCGCCAGCAGTACCCACACCGGGACTAGCGGGTCCAACGAGCAGTACTTC.

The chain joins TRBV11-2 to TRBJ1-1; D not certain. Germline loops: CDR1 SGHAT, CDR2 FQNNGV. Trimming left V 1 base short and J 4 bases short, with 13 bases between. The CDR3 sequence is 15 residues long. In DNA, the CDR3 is TGTGCCAGCAGCTTAGGACAATCGGGGATCACTGAAGCTTTCTTT. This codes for CASSLGQSGITEAFF.